This T cell receptor (beta chain) was captured by sequencing in a study of a mutant IDH1 vaccine in newly diagnosed glioma. Comments on this clone: The antigen is not known.

The table came from immunoSEQ multiplex PCR; TCRdb's copy has only in-frame clones and leaves some out. The table shows about 34,000 clones, with around 83% occurring only once. Study results and limitations: Immune responses arising from the vaccine appeared in around 93% of patients.

The time point: baseline, week 1 (first vaccination visit). As to treatment: pre-vaccination baseline after standard-of-care therapy. The germline V gene has CDR1 ENHRY and CDR2 SYGVKD. The V gene end was trimmed by 10 bases and the J gene end by 4 bases; junction bases not matched to a gene: 6. The CDR3 covers 13 residues. This chain links TRBV10-3 with TRBJ1-4, with TRBD1 matching 7 bases. The sequence derives from a man between 45 and 60 years old with glioma. Some clones in this sample may be carry-over from other donors' samples. This sample comprised peripheral blood mononuclear cells (PBMCs), obtained from a glioma patient treated with radiotherapy, temozolomide or both. CDR3 loop: CATNRDSNEKLFF. For the CDR3, the DNA is TGTGCCACCAACCGGGACAGTAATGAAAAACTGTTTTTT.